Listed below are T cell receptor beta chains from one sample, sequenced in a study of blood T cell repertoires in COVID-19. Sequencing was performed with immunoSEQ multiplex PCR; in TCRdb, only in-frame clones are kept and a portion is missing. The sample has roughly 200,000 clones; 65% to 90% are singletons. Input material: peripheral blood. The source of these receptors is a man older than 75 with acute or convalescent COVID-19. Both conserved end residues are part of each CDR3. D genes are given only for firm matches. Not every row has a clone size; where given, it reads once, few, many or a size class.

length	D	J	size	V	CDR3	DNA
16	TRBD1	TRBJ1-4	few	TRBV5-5	CASSIGTGMLNEKLFF	TGTGCCAGCAGCATCGGGACAGGAATGTTAAATGAAAAACTGTTTTTT
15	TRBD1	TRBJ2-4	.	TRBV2	CASSEEGARRDIQYF	TGTGCCAGCAGTGAAGAGGGGGCGAGAAGGGACATTCAGTACTTC
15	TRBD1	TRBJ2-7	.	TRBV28	CASSPTGQSSYEQYF	TGTGCCAGCAGTCCCACGGGACAGAGCTCCTACGAGCAGTACTTC
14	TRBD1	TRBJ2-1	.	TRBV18	CASSPPAGGNEQFF	TGTGCCAGCTCACCACCCGCAGGGGGAAATGAGCAGTTCTTC
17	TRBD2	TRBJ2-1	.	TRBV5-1	CASSLGLAGGPTHEQFF	TGCGCCAGCAGCCTTGGACTAGCGGGAGGGCCAACCCATGAGCAGTTCTTC
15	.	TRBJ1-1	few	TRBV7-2	CASSQESVLNTEAFF	TGTGCCAGCAGCCAAGAGTCGGTCCTGAACACTGAAGCTTTCTTT
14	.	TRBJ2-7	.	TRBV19	CASSINPVTYEQYF	TGTGCCAGTAGTATCAACCCGGTTACGTACGAGCAGTACTTC
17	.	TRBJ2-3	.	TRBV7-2	CASSLYRGGTGTDTQYF	TGTGCCAGCAGCTTATACAGGGGGGGCACGGGCACAGATACGCAGTATTTT
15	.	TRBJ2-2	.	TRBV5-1	CASSSDTSYTGELFF	TGCGCCAGCAGCTCGGACACGTCGTACACCGGGGAGCTGTTTTTT
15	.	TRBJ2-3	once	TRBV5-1	CASSMEGTRRDTQYF	TGCGCCAGCAGCATGGAGGGGACTCGGCGGGATACGCAGTATTTT
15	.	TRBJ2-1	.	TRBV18	CASSPQSGTETEQFF	TGTGCCAGCTCACCACAGTCGGGAACTGAGACTGAGCAGTTCTTC
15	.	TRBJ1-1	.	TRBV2	CASSDIIAGGSEAFF	TGTGCCAGCAGTGATATAATTGCTGGGGGGAGTGAAGCTTTCTTT
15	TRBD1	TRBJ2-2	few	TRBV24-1	CATSDLGTGSGELFF	TGTGCCACCAGTGATTTGGGGACAGGGTCCGGGGAGCTGTTTTTT
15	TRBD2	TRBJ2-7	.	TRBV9	CASSALGGAHYEQYF	TGTGCCAGCAGCGCCCTCGGGGGGGCCCACTACGAGCAGTACTTC
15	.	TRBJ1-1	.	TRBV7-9	CASSLVVQVRTEAFF	TGTGCCAGCAGCTTAGTCGTGCAGGTTAGGACTGAAGCTTTCTTT
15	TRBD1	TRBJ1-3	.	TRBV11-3	CASSLGPGQGNTIYF	TGTGCCAGCAGCTTAGGACCGGGACAGGGAAACACCATATATTTT
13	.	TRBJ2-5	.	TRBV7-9	CASSLVPQETQYF	TGTGCCAGCAGCTTAGTCCCACAAGAGACCCAGTACTTC
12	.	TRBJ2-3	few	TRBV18	CASSTGTDTQYF	TGTGCCAGCTCGACCGGGACAGATACGCAGTATTTT
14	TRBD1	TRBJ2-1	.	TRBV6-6	CASSTRTGNNEQFF	TGTGCCAGCAGTACCCGGACAGGGAACAATGAGCAGTTCTTC
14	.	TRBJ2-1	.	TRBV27	CASSWGSSYNEQFF	TGTGCCAGCAGTTGGGGCAGCTCCTACAATGAGCAGTTCTTC
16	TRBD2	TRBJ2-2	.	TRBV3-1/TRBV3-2	CASSQGTRGNTGELFF	TGTGCCAGCAGCCAAGGGACTAGAGGGAACACCGGGGAGCTGTTTTTT
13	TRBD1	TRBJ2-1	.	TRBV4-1	CASSPSGGGEQFF	TGCGCCAGCAGCCCCTCAGGGGGCGGTGAGCAGTTCTTC
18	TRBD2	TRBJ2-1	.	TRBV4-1	CASSQAGGLAVSYNEQFF	TGCGCCAGCAGCCAAGCTGGTGGACTAGCGGTCTCCTACAATGAGCAGTTCTTC
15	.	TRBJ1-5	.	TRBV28	CASRLPGAGNQPQHF	TGTGCCAGTCGGCTCCCAGGGGCCGGCAATCAGCCCCAGCATTTT
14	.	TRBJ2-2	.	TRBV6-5	CASRDGHYTGELFF	TGTGCCAGCAGGGACGGACACTACACCGGGGAGCTGTTTTTT
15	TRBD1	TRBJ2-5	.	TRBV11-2	CASSPRTGLRETQYF	TGTGCCAGCAGCCCCCGGACAGGGTTGAGGGAGACCCAGTACTTC
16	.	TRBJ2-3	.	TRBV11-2	CASSLATYWGTDTQYF	TGTGCCAGCAGCTTAGCGACTTATTGGGGCACAGATACGCAGTATTTT
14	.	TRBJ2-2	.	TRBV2	CASSQGNAAGELFF	TGTGCCAGCAGTCAGGGGAATGCCGCCGGGGAGCTGTTTTTT
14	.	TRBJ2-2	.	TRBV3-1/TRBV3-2	CASSPLTGTGELFF	TGTGCCAGCAGCCCACTGACAGGCACCGGGGAGCTGTTTTTT
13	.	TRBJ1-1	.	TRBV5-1	CASSSNPGTEAFF	TGCGCCAGCAGCTCCAATCCCGGCACTGAAGCTTTCTTT
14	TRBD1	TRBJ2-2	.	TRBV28	CASRKQGTTGELFF	TGTGCCAGCAGAAAACAGGGGACCACCGGGGAGCTGTTTTTT
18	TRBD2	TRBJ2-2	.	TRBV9	CASSVAPSGRANTGELFF	TGTGCCAGCAGCGTAGCCCCCAGCGGGAGAGCGAACACCGGGGAGCTGTTTTTT
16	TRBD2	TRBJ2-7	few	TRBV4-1	CASSQDRRGRHYEQYF	TGCGCCAGCAGCCAAGATCGACGCGGGAGGCACTACGAGCAGTACTTC
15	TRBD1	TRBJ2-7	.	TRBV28	CASSLAGGTGLKQYF	TGTGCCAGCAGTTTAGCGGGTGGGACAGGGCTGAAACAGTACTTC
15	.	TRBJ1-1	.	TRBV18	CASSPGAGLNTEAFF	TGTGCCAGCTCACCGGGTGCGGGGTTGAACACTGAAGCTTTCTTT
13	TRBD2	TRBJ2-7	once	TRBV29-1	CSVEATSRREQYF	TGCAGCGTTGAGGCGACTAGCAGGCGGGAGCAGTACTTC
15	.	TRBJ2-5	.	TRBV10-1	CASSPRGSRMETQYF	TGCGCCAGCAGCCCTAGGGGGTCCAGGATGGAGACCCAGTACTTC
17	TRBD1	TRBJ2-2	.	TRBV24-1	CATSDPSGQGNTGELFF	TGTGCCACCAGTGATCCCTCGGGACAGGGAAACACCGGGGAGCTGTTTTTT
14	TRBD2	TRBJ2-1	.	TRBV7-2	CASSLGGSLNEQFF	TGTGCCAGCAGCTTAGGCGGGAGTCTCAATGAGCAGTTCTTC
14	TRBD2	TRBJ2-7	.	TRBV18	CASSPTAGAYEQYF	TGTGCCAGCTCACCAACGGCGGGAGCCTACGAGCAGTACTTC
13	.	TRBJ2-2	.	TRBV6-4	CASAQGNTGELFF	TGTGCCAGCGCACAGGGGAACACCGGGGAGCTGTTTTTT
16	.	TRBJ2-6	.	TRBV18	CASSPPYSSGANVLTF	TGTGCCAGCTCACCACCGTACAGCTCTGGGGCCAACGTCCTGACTTTC
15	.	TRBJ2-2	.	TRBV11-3	CASSLIYQDTGELFF	TGTGCCAGCAGCTTAATATACCAGGACACCGGGGAGCTGTTTTTT
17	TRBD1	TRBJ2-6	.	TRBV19	CASRGDRGLLGANVLTF	TGTGCCAGTCGAGGGGACAGGGGGCTTCTTGGGGCCAACGTCCTGACTTTC
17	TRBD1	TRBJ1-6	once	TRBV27	CASSLLGGQGYNSPLHF	TGTGCCAGCAGTTTATTGGGGGGACAGGGTTATAATTCACCCCTCCACTTT
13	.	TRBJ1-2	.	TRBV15	CATSNGQDYGYTF	TGTGCCACCAGCAATGGACAAGACTATGGCTACACCTTC
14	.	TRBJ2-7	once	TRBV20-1	CSASPGLVLSEQYF	TGCAGTGCTAGTCCGGGACTGGTTCTATCCGAGCAGTACTTC
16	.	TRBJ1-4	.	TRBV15	CATSRGKGATNEKLFF	TGTGCCACCAGCAGAGGAAAGGGGGCAACTAATGAAAAACTGTTTTTT
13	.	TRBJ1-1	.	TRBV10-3	CAIRVSGYDEAFF	TGTGCCATCAGAGTCTCAGGTTACGATGAAGCTTTCTTT
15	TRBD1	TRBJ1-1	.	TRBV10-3	CAISESGQSNTEAFF	TGTGCCATCAGTGAGTCGGGACAGTCCAACACTGAAGCTTTCTTT
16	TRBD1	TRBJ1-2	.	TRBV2	CASIRQGTELNYGYTF	TGTGCCAGCATCAGACAGGGCACGGAGTTAAACTATGGCTACACCTTC
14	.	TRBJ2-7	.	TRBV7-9	CATRGEGRSYEQYF	TGTGCTACCAGGGGGGAAGGGAGATCCTACGAGCAGTACTTC